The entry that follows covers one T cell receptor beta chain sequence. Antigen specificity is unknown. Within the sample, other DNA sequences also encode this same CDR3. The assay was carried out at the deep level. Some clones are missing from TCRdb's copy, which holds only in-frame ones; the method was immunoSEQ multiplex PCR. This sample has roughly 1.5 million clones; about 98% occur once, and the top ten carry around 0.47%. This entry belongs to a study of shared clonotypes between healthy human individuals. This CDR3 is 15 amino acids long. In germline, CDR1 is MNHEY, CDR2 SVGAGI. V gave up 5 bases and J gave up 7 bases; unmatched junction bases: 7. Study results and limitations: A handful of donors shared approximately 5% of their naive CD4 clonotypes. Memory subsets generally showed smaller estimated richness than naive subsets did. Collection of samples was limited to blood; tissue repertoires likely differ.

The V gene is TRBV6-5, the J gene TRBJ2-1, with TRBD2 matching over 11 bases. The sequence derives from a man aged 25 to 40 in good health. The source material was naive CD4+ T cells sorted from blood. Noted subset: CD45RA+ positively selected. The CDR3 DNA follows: TGTGCCAGCAGTCTACTAGCGGGAGTGAAGAATGAGCAGTTCTTC. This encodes CASSLLAGVKNEQFF.